This entry lists 3 T cell receptor beta chains sequenced from one sample in a study of CD8+ T cells in alopecia areata. cDNA serving as the sequencing template came from extracted, reverse transcribed RNA. Generated by immunoSEQ multiplex PCR, the TCRdb table keeps only in-frame clones and is missing some. Of some 150,000 clones listed, just over 65% are singletons. The material sequenced was CD8+ T cells sorted from blood, taken at week 0. All receptors come from a human donor with alopecia areata.

This sequence joins TRBV4-1 and TRBJ1-1; D gene ambiguous. CDR3 size: 15 residues. The V gene lost 2 bases and the J gene lost 1 base, with 11 bases spanning the gap. The germline gives CDR1 MGHRA, CDR2 YSYEKL. The DNA for the CDR3 is TGCGCCAGCAGCCAAAGCAGACGGACGAACACTGAAGCTTTCTTT. Encoded protein: CASSQSRRTNTEAFF.

This chain uses TRBV30 with TRBJ2-7; TRBD1 agrees at 10 bases. V shed 5 bases, J shed 5 bases, and the junction held 3 bases outside the gene matches. The length of the CDR3 is 12 residues. Germline V lookup: CDR1 GTSNPN, CDR2 SVGIG (reference sequence). The CDR3 region has the DNA TGTGCCTGGTCCGGACAGGGGGACGAGCAGTACTTC. Its protein product is CAWSGQGDEQYF. Full variable domain (missing parts from reference TRBV30 and TRBJ2-7): SQTIHQWPATLVQPVGSPLSLECTVEGTSNPNLYWYRQAAGRGLQLLFYSVGIGQISSEVPQNLSASRPQDRQFILSSKKLLLSDSGFYLCAWSGQGDEQYFGPGTRLTVT.

The rearrangement joins TRBV7-9 to TRBJ2-7; a possible D gene is TRBD2 (6 bases). This CDR3 spans 15 amino acids. Germline CDR1 reads SEHNR; CDR2 reads FQNEAQ (reference sequence). Trimming shortened V by 6 bases and J by 3 bases, and 18 bases separated the two germline ends. CDR3: CASSHEAGRHYEQYF. The CDR3 nucleotides read TGTGCCAGCAGTCACGAGGCGGGACGGCACTACGAGCAGTACTTC.